This T cell receptor (beta chain) was recovered during a study of CD8 T cells in Susac syndrome. V lost 3 bases and J 3 bases, leaving 11 bases between the germline ends. The CDR3 extends over 14 amino acids. Germline V gene sequence: CDR1 SEHNR, CDR2 FQNEAQ (reference sequence). From blood CD8+ and CD4+ T cells, TCR beta sequences were generated. RNA was extracted with the RNeasy kit, and a quantity of about 0.45 to 1 ug was reverse transcribed using random hexamers. MiXCR, applied by TCRdb to the immunoSEQ multiplex PCR reads, yields one record per CDR3 protein. The data contain fewer than 350,000 distinct CDR3 sequences, over 75% of them singletons.

This clonotype was sampled from a human donor with multiple sclerosis. The sequenced sample consisted of CD8+ T cells from PBMCs. The V gene is TRBV7-9, the J gene TRBJ1-1; D uncertain. This CDR3 reads CASSLRTGDTEAFF. DNA of the CDR3: TGTGCCAGCAGCTTGAGGACCGGGGACACTGAAGCTTTCTTT.